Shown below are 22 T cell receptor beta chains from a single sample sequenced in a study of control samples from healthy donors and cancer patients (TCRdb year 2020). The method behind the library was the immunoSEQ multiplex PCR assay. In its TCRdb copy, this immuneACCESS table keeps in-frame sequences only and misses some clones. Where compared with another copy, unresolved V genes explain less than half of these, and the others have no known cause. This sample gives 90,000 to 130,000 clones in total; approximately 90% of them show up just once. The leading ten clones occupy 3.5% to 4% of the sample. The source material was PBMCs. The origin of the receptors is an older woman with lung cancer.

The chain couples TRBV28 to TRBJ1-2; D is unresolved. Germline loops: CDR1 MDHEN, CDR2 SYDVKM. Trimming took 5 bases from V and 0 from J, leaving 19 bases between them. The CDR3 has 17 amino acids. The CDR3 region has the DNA TGTGCCAGCAGTGTAGCCCCCGGCGACACCTCTAACTATGGCTACACCTTC. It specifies CASSVAPGDTSNYGYTF.

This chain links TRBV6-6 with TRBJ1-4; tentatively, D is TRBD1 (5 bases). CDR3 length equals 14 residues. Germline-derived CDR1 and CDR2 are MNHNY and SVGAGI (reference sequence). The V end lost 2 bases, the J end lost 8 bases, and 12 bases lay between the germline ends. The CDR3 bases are TGTGCCAGCAGTTACAGGGGCTTTGGGGAAAAACTGTTTTTT. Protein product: CASSYRGFGEKLFF.

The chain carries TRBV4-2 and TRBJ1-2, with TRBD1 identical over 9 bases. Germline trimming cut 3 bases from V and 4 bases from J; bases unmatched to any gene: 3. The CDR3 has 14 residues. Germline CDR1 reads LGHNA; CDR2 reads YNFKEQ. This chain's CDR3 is CASSQMTGGYGYTF. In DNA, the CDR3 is TGTGCCAGCAGCCAGATGACAGGGGGCTATGGCTACACCTTC.

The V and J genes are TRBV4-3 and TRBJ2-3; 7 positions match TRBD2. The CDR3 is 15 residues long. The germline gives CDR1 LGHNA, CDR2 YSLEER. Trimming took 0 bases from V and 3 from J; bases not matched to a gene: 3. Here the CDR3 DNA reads TGCGCCAGCAGCCAAGATGAGGGAGGGACAGATACGCAGTATTTT. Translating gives CASSQDEGGTDTQYF.

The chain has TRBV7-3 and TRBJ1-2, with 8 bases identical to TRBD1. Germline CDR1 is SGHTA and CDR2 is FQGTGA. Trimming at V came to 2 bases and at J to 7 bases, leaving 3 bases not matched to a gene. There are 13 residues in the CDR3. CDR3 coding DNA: TGTGCCAGCAGCTTACAGGGGGCGTCTGGCTACACCTTC. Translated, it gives CASSLQGASGYTF.

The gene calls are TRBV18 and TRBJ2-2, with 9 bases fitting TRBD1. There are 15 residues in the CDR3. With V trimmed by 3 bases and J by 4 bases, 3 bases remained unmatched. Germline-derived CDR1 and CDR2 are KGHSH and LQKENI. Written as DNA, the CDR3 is TGTGCCAGCTCACCCGTGACAGGGGGCACCGGGGAGCTGTTTTTT. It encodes CASSPVTGGTGELFF. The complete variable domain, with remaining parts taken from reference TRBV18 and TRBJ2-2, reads NAGVMQNPRHLVRRRGQEARLRCSPMKGHSHVYWYRQLPEEGLKFMVYLQKENIIDESGMPKERFSAEFPKEGPSILRIQQVVRGDSAAYFCASSPVTGGTGELFFGEGSRLTVL.

In DNA, the CDR3 is TGTGCCAGTAGTATCTCCTCGGGTGGCTACACCTTC. Translated: CASSISSGGYTF. The chain combines TRBV19 with TRBJ1-2; D call uncertain. The CDR3 has 12 residues. Germline V lookup: CDR1 LNHDA, CDR2 SQIVND (reference sequence). The V and J ends lost 3 bases and 7 bases respectively, with 9 bases between them.

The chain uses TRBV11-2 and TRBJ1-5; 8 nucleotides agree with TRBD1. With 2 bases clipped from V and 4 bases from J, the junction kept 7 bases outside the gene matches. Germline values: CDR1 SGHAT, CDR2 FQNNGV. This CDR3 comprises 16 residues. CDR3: CASSLTGGNSNQPQHF. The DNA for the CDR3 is TGTGCCAGCAGCTTAACAGGGGGGAATAGTAATCAGCCCCAGCATTTT.

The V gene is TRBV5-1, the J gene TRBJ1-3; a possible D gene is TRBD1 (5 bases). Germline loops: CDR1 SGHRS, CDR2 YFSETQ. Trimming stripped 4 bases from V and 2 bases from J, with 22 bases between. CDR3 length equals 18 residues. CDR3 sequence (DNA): TGCGCCAGCAGCGAAGCAGGGACGGAGTTCCTGGCTGGAAACACCATATATTTT. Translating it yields CASSEAGTEFLAGNTIYF.

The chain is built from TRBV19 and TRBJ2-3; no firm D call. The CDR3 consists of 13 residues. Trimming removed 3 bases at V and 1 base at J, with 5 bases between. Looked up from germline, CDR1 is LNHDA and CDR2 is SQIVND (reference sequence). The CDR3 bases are TGTGCCAGTAGTATTGGAGGCACAGATACGCAGTATTTT. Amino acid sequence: CASSIGGTDTQYF.

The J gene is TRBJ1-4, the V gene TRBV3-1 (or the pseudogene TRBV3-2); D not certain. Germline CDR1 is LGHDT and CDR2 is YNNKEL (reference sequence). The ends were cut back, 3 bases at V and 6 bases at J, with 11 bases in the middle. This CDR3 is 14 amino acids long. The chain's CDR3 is CASSQGTLHEKLFF. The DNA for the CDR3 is TGTGCCAGCAGCCAGGGAACGCTGCATGAAAAACTGTTTTTT.

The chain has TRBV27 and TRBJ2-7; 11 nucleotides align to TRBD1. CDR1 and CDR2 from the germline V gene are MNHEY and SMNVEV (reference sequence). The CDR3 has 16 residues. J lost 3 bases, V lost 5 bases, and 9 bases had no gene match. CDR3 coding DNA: TGTGCCAGCAGTCCCGGACAGGGGGCGAACGACTACGAGCAGTACTTC. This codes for CASSPGQGANDYEQYF.

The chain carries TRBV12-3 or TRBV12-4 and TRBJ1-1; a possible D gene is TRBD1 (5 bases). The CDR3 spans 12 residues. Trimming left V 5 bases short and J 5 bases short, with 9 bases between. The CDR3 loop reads CASSQGGTEAFF. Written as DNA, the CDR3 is TGTGCCAGCAGTCAGGGTGGGACTGAAGCTTTCTTT.

CDR3 in amino acids: CASSAGVNQPQHF. CDR3 sequence (DNA): TGTGCCAGCAGTGCAGGGGTCAATCAGCCCCAGCATTTT. V usage is TRBV2 and J usage is TRBJ1-5, with D possibly matching TRBD1 (6 bases). Trimming removed 4 bases at V and 3 bases at J, with 7 bases between. The CDR3 is 13 residues long. In germline, CDR1 is SNHLY, CDR2 FYNNEI.

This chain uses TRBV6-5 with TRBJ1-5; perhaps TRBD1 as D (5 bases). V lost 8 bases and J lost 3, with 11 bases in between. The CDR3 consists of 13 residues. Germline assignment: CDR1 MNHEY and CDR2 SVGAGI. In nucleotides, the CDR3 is TGTGCCAGCCAAACCGGGACCAATCAGCCCCAGCATTTT. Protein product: CASQTGTNQPQHF.

CDR3 loop: CASSRETGNTEAFF. CDR3 nucleotides: TGTGCCAGCAGTCGGGAGACGGGAAACACTGAAGCTTTCTTT. The chain recombines TRBV25-1 with TRBJ1-1; D gene ambiguous. CDR1 and CDR2 (germline): MGHDK, SYGVNS. The V end lost 5 bases, the J end lost 2 bases, and 12 bases lay between the germline ends. CDR3 length equals 14 residues.

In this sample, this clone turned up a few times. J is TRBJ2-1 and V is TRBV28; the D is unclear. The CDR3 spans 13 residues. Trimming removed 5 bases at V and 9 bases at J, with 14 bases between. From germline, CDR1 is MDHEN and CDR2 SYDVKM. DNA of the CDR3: TGTGCCAGCAGTATTCAATTTTTAGCTGAGCAGTTCTTC. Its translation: CASSIQFLAEQFF.

CDR3 in amino acids: CASSNGQNTEAFF. The CDR3 nucleotides are TGTGCCAGCAGCAACGGACAGAACACTGAAGCTTTCTTT. The chain has TRBV11-3 and TRBJ1-1, with D perhaps matching TRBD1 (5 bases). This CDR3 spans 13 amino acids. Germline lookup yields CDR1 SGHNT and CDR2 YENEEA. Deletions cut 5 bases from V and 1 base from J, with 8 bases between. The full variable domain, its missing parts supplied by reference TRBV11-3 and TRBJ1-1, is EAGVVQSPRYKIIEKKQPVAFWCNPISGHNTLYWYLQNLGQGPELLIRYENEEAVDDSQLPKDRFSAERLKGVDSTLKIQPAELGDSAVYLCASSNGQNTEAFFGQGTRLTVV.

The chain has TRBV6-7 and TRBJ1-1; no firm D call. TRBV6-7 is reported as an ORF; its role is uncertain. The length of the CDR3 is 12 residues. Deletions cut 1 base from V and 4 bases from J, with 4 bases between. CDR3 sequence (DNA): TGTGCCAGCAGTTACTTGATCACTGAAGCTTTCTTT. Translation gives CASSYLITEAFF.

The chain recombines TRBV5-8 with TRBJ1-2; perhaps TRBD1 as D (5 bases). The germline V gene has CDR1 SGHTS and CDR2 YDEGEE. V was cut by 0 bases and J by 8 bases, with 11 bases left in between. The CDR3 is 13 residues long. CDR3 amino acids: CASSLGAGRGYTF. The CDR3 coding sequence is TGTGCCAGCAGCTTGGGGGCAGGGAGAGGCTACACCTTC.

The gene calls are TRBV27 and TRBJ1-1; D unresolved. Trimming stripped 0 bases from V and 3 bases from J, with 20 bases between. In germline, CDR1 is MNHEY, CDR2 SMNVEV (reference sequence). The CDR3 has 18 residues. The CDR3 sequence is CASSLSKYGGGKDTEAFF. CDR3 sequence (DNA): TGTGCCAGCAGTTTATCCAAGTACGGTGGAGGGAAGGACACTGAAGCTTTCTTT.

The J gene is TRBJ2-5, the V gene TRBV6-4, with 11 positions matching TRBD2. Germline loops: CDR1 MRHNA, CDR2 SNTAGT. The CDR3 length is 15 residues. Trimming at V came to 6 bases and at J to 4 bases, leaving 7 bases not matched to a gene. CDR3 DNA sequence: TGTGCCAGCAGCCGTAGCGGGGGGGCAGGAGAGACCCAGTACTTC. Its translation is CASSRSGGAGETQYF.